These T cell receptor beta chains were read from a single sample in a study of blood T cell repertoires in COVID-19. Profiled with immunoSEQ multiplex PCR; TCRdb holds only in-frame clones, not every one. This table holds 110,000 to 150,000 clones, around nine tenths found once. The source material was peripheral blood. Receptor source: a man aged 45-65 years with active or convalescent COVID-19. Both conserved end residues are part of each CDR3. D genes are given only for firm matches. Not all rows give a size; the values are once, few, many and, for expanded clones, a class.

TRBD1,TRBJ1-6,-,TRBV4-3,TGCGCCAGCAGCCAAGTCCCCAGGGGGAATAATTCACCCCTCCACTTT,CASSQVPRGNNSPLHF
TRBD1,TRBJ2-7,-,TRBV5-1,TGCGCCACCCACGCCGGGACAGGGGCAGGGGAGCAGTACTTC,CATHAGTGAGEQYF
TRBD2,TRBJ2-1,-,TRBV7-9,TGTGCCAGCAGCCACCGGGACTACGGGAATGAGCAGTTCTTC,CASSHRDYGNEQFF
TRBD1,TRBJ1-2,-,TRBV9,TGTGCCAGCAGCGCCCTAAGACAGGGGACAAATGGCTACACCTTC,CASSALRQGTNGYTF
-,TRBJ1-1,-,TRBV5-6,TGTGCCAGCAGCTTTCAATGGGGGCCGGCTGAAGCTTTCTTT,CASSFQWGPAEAFF
TRBD2,TRBJ2-1,-,TRBV7-7,TGTGCTAGCAGCTTAGTCCGCTTTTCTAGCGGGAGGGCGGATGAGCAGTTCTTC,CASSLVRFSSGRADEQFF
-,TRBJ2-7,-,TRBV2,TGTGCCAGCAGAGCCAGGGGTACGGATGGACTTCCCTACGAGCAGTACTTC,CASRARGTDGLPYEQYF
-,TRBJ1-5,-,TRBV7-2,TGTGCCAGCAGCCCGAGAGGGAGCCATCAGCCCCAGCATTTT,CASSPRGSHQPQHF
-,TRBJ1-1,-,TRBV2,TGTGCCAGCAGTACCGCGGGGAACACTGAAGCTTTCTTT,CASSTAGNTEAFF
-,TRBJ1-2,-,TRBV27,TGTGCCAGCAGTTTATCACGGAGAACTAACTATGGCTACACCTTC,CASSLSRRTNYGYTF
TRBD2,TRBJ2-3,-,TRBV14,TGTGCCAGCAGCCGAGACGGGACTAGCGGTGGCGATACGCAGTATTTT,CASSRDGTSGGDTQYF
TRBD1,TRBJ2-5,-,TRBV6-6,TGTGCCAGCAGTAAAGGGACAGGGGGCCAAGAGACCCAGTACTTC,CASSKGTGGQETQYF
-,TRBJ1-1,-,TRBV7-9,TGTGCCAGCAGGAAAGAGGCAGGGACTGAAGCTTTCTTT,CASRKEAGTEAFF
-,TRBJ1-5,-,TRBV3-1/TRBV3-2,TGTGCCAGCAGCCAAGCAGGGGTGGGGAGCAATCAGCCCCAGCATTTT,CASSQAGVGSNQPQHF
-,TRBJ2-6,once,TRBV18,TGTGCCAGCTCACCTCCCCCAGGGGCCAACGTCCTGACTTTC,CASSPPPGANVLTF
-,TRBJ2-1,-,TRBV2,TGTGCCAGCAGTGAAATCCGACAGTCGTCGCTATTCTTC,CASSEIRQSSLFF
-,TRBJ1-5,-,TRBV6-1,TGTGCCAGCAGTGAATTAGTGTATAGCAATCAGCCCCAGCATTTT,CASSELVYSNQPQHF
-,TRBJ1-6,-,TRBV7-9,TGTGCCAGCAGCTTTCAAAATTCACCCCTCCACTTT,CASSFQNSPLHF
TRBD1,TRBJ1-1,-,TRBV6-5,TGTGCCAGCAGGATGGACAGGGGGCCGAACACTGAAGCTTTCTTT,CASRMDRGPNTEAFF
-,TRBJ1-1,-,TRBV7-9,TGTGCCAGCAGCTTAGGTCGAGGTGAAGCTTTCTTT,CASSLGRGEAFF
-,TRBJ2-5,-,TRBV11-2,TGTGCCAGCAGCCCGGGACTGGAGCAAGAGACCCAGTACTTC,CASSPGLEQETQYF
-,TRBJ2-5,-,TRBV11-1,TGTGCCAGCAGCTTCGGCGGAAAAGAGACCCAGTACTTC,CASSFGGKETQYF
-,TRBJ2-7,-,TRBV6-5,TGTGCCAGCAGTCGCTCTCAGGGGAGCTACGAGCAGTACTTC,CASSRSQGSYEQYF
TRBD1,TRBJ2-3,once,TRBV29-1,TGCAGCGTGAAGCAGGGGGCTTTGGCTACGCAGTATTTT,CSVKQGALATQYF
-,TRBJ2-2,once,TRBV6-6,TGTGCCAGCAGCCCTCCGGCGGGGGCCACCGGGGAGCTGTTTTTT,CASSPPAGATGELFF
TRBD1,TRBJ2-2,once,TRBV10-3,TGTGCCACCGGACAGGGGAACACCGGGGAGCTGTTTTTT,CATGQGNTGELFF
-,TRBJ1-3,-,TRBV5-8,TGTGCCAGCAGCTTGGGGGGCCTCGGCCGCTCTGGAAACACCATATATTTT,CASSLGGLGRSGNTIYF
-,TRBJ2-1,-,TRBV29-1,TGCAGCGTCGCAGGGCCTTCGCGGTACAATGAGCAGTTCTTC,CSVAGPSRYNEQFF
TRBD1,TRBJ1-2,-,TRBV24-1,TGTGCCACCAGTGACCCAGGGGGCATTGACTATGGCTACACCTTC,CATSDPGGIDYGYTF
-,TRBJ1-5,-,TRBV6-5,TGTGCCAGCAGTCCCTATCCAGGGAGCAATCAGCCCCAGCATTTT,CASSPYPGSNQPQHF
-,TRBJ2-3,-,TRBV9,TGTGCCAGCAGCCCCAGGGGGGGACTAGGGACAGATACGCAGTATTTT,CASSPRGGLGTDTQYF
TRBD2,TRBJ2-3,-,TRBV5-4,TGTGCCAGCAGCACCTTAGCGGGAGGGCGGGGGGATACGCAGTATTTT,CASSTLAGGRGDTQYF
-,TRBJ2-6,-,TRBV3-1/TRBV3-2,TGTGCCAGCCAACCAGCGGTGAGCTCTGGGGCCAACGTCCTGACTTTC,CASQPAVSSGANVLTF
-,TRBJ1-2,-,TRBV19,TGTGCCAGTAGTATAGCGTCAGGACAGAACTATGGCTACACCTTC,CASSIASGQNYGYTF
-,TRBJ2-7,-,TRBV6-1,TGTGCCAGCAGTGAAGAGGGCAGGGGAAGCTACGAGCAGTACTTC,CASSEEGRGSYEQYF
-,TRBJ1-2,-,TRBV18,TGTGCCAGCTCACCGGGGAGTCCGATGGGGTATGGCTACACCTTC,CASSPGSPMGYGYTF
-,TRBJ1-3,-,TRBV29-1,TGCAGCGTTGAGATCGGCTCTGGAAACACCATATATTTT,CSVEIGSGNTIYF
TRBD2,TRBJ2-1,few,TRBV24-1,TGTGCCACGACCGCTAGCGGGAGGGCCTCGGGTGAGCAGTTCTTC,CATTASGRASGEQFF
-,TRBJ1-5,-,TRBV18,TGTGCCAGCTCACCGACAGATAGCAATCAGCCCCAGCATTTT,CASSPTDSNQPQHF
TRBD2,TRBJ2-3,-,TRBV7-2,TGTGCCAGCAGCCCTGGCTTCGGGGGAGGGGATACGCAGTATTTT,CASSPGFGGGDTQYF
TRBD1,TRBJ2-2,-,TRBV29-1,TGCAGCGTTGATCCCGGGACAGCGAACACCGGGGAGCTGTTTTTT,CSVDPGTANTGELFF
TRBD2,TRBJ2-7,-,TRBV7-2,TGTGCCAGCAGCTTAGGACTAGCGGGAGTGTACGAGCAGTACTTC,CASSLGLAGVYEQYF
-,TRBJ2-4,-,TRBV7-8,TGTGCCAGCAGCTTGGACAGAAATATAGCCAAAAACATTCAGTACTTC,CASSLDRNIAKNIQYF
TRBD1,TRBJ2-1,-,TRBV7-2,TGTGCCAGCAGCTTCCCGGGACAGTACAATGAGCAGTTCTTC,CASSFPGQYNEQFF
-,TRBJ2-1,-,TRBV5-1,TGCGCCAGCAGCCGACTTGTGGATGAGCAGTTCTTC,CASSRLVDEQFF
-,TRBJ2-6,-,TRBV2,TGTGCCAGCAGCTTTGCTGCGGCTGGGGCCAACGTCCTGACTTTC,CASSFAAAGANVLTF
-,TRBJ2-3,-,TRBV2,TGTGCCAGCAGTAGCGGAGCTAGCACAGATACGCAGTATTTT,CASSSGASTDTQYF
TRBD1,TRBJ2-7,-,TRBV14,TGTGCCAGCAGCTGGACAGGGTTTACCGAGCAGTACTTC,CASSWTGFTEQYF
TRBD2,TRBJ2-4,once,TRBV4-2,TGTGCCAGCAGCCAACACCTCAGACTAGCGGGAGGGCCATTTGAATCCAAAAACATTCAGTACTTC,CASSQHLRLAGGPFESKNIQYF
TRBD1,TRBJ1-5,-,TRBV27,TGTGCCAGCAACGCGGGATCAGGGGGGCAGCCCCAGCATTTT,CASNAGSGGQPQHF
TRBD1,TRBJ1-1,-,TRBV10-3,TGTGCCATCAGTGAGCCGGGACAGGCAAGAGTTGAAGCTTTCTTT,CAISEPGQARVEAFF